The rows below give T cell receptor beta chains drawn from one sample of a study of cytomegalovirus exposure and HLA in healthy donors. Some clones are missing from TCRdb's copy, which holds only in-frame ones; the method was immunoSEQ multiplex PCR. The table has 130,000 or so clones, around four fifths seen once. What was sequenced was PBMCs. The receptors shown here come from a woman between 40 and 55 years old in good health and CMV-seropositive. Each CDR3 is given with its conserved first and last residue. D genes are given only for firm matches. A clone size is listed for some rows: how often the clone was seen (once, few, many), or a class if it is expanded.

>TRBJ1-6|-|TRBV19|-
CASTPGKSYNSPLHF
TGTGCCAGTACTCCAGGGAAGTCCTATAATTCACCCCTCCACTTT
>TRBJ2-3|-|TRBV4-1|TRBD2
CASSQLLAGRVADTQYF
TGCGCCAGCAGCCAACTGTTAGCGGGAAGAGTAGCAGATACGCAGTATTTT
>TRBJ1-3|-|TRBV19|-
CASSPDGPGSSGNTIYF
TGTGCCAGTAGTCCCGACGGACCGGGGAGCTCTGGAAACACCATATATTTT
>TRBJ2-1|-|TRBV14|TRBD2
CASSQDGTMYRNEQFF
TGTGCCAGCAGCCAAGACGGGACTATGTATAGGAATGAGCAGTTCTTC
>TRBJ2-5|-|TRBV9|TRBD1
CASSAPGQGNREQYF
TGTGCCAGCAGCGCACCGGGACAGGGTAATCGGGAGCAGTACTTC
>TRBJ2-3|once|TRBV27|-
CASGEDSIYTQYF
TGTGCCAGCGGGGAGGACTCGATTTATACGCAGTATTTT
>TRBJ1-2|-|TRBV4-2|-
CASSNTEGYGYTF
TGTGCCAGCAGCAATACAGAGGGCTATGGCTACACCTTC
>TRBJ2-7|-|TRBV7-2|TRBD2
CASSSWTSGGDEQYF
TGTGCCAGCAGCTCCTGGACTAGCGGGGGCGACGAGCAGTACTTC
>TRBJ1-1|-|TRBV4-3|-
CASSHRDSTEAFF
TGCGCCAGCAGCCACCGGGATAGCACTGAAGCTTTCTTT
>TRBJ1-6|-|TRBV7-2|TRBD1
CASSLTGTDSPLHF
TGTGCCAGCAGCTTGACAGGGACCGATTCACCCCTCCACTTT
>TRBJ2-1|-|TRBV6-5|TRBD2
CASSYSAGGYNEQFF
TGTGCCAGCAGTTACTCTGCGGGGGGTTACAATGAGCAGTTCTTC
>TRBJ1-2|-|TRBV19|TRBD1
CASSRSSGTGNLRGYTF
TGTGCCAGTAGTCGATCTTCAGGGACAGGGAATCTTCGCGGCTACACCTTC
>TRBJ2-7|few|TRBV7-2|-
CASSKDSQSSYEQYF
TGTGCCAGCAGCAAGGACAGTCAATCCTCCTACGAGCAGTACTTC
>TRBJ1-6|-|TRBV7-6|TRBD1
CASSPAGQGRSPLHF
TGTGCCAGCAGCCCAGCCGGACAGGGACGCTCACCCCTCCACTTT
>TRBJ2-7|-|TRBV4-2|TRBD2
CASSLTSGSSYEQYF
TGTGCCAGCAGCCTGACTAGCGGGAGCTCCTACGAGCAGTACTTC
>TRBJ2-7|-|TRBV10-3|TRBD1
CAISRDRVYEQYF
TGTGCCATCAGCCGGGACAGGGTTTACGAGCAGTACTTC
>TRBJ1-2|-|TRBV6-1|-
CASTAMGRRDGYTF
TGTGCCAGCACCGCGATGGGGAGACGGGATGGCTACACCTTC
>TRBJ2-1|once|TRBV4-3|-
CASSQHREYNEQFF
TGCGCCAGCAGCCAGCACCGGGAGTACAATGAGCAGTTCTTC
>TRBJ2-7|-|TRBV11-1|-
CASSLFPGVERAYEQYF
TGTGCCAGCAGCTTATTCCCCGGGGTCGAGAGAGCCTACGAGCAGTACTTC
>TRBJ2-7|-|TRBV15|TRBD2
CATSRGTSGRAGYYEQYF
TGTGCCACCAGCAGAGGGACTAGCGGGAGGGCCGGCTACTACGAGCAGTACTTC
>TRBJ2-3|few|TRBV30|TRBD2
CAWRQAGGTDTQYF
TGTGCCTGGAGACAAGCGGGGGGCACAGATACGCAGTATTTT
>TRBJ2-3|-|TRBV27|-
CASSFSRGRVLYF
TGTGCCAGCAGTTTTTCGCGGGGGCGCGTGCTGTATTTT
>TRBJ1-4|few|TRBV2|TRBD1
CASRFNRGLGEKLFF
TGTGCCAGCAGATTTAACAGGGGGCTAGGCGAAAAACTGTTTTTT
>TRBJ1-4|-|TRBV7-7|-
CASSLERELVAKLFF
TGTGCCAGCAGCTTAGAGAGGGAATTGGTCGCAAAACTGTTTTTT
>TRBJ2-6|few|TRBV6-1|-
CASSGRTAGANVLTF
TGTGCCAGCAGTGGAAGGACTGCCGGGGCCAACGTCCTGACTTTC
>TRBJ2-5|-|TRBV2|-
CASSEGGTVRVDQYF
TGTGCCAGCAGTGAAGGCGGTACCGTCCGTGTGGACCAGTACTTC
>TRBJ1-2|once|TRBV2|-
CASSEHQGGNYGYTF
TGTGCCAGCAGTGAACACCAGGGAGGTAACTATGGCTACACCTTC
>TRBJ2-5|few|TRBV2|-
CASRRQVQETQYF
TGTGCCAGCAGAAGACAGGTCCAAGAGACCCAGTACTTC
>TRBJ2-5|few|TRBV4-2|TRBD2
CASSQRPGTSGREETQYF
TGTGCCAGCAGCCAACGGCCCGGGACTAGCGGGAGGGAGGAGACCCAGTACTTC
>TRBJ1-5|few|TRBV6-5|-
CASSYEGVGNQPQHF
TGTGCCAGCAGTTACGAGGGGGTCGGCAATCAGCCCCAGCATTTT
>TRBJ2-6|-|TRBV29-1|-
CSVARISGANVLTF
TGCAGCGTTGCGCGGATCTCTGGGGCCAACGTCCTGACTTTC
>TRBJ1-1|once|TRBV28|TRBD1
CASPSLTGESTEAFF
TGTGCCAGTCCCAGCCTAACAGGGGAGAGCACTGAAGCTTTCTTT